Shown below are 6 T cell receptor beta chains from a single sample sequenced in a study of T cell repertoires in cytomegalovirus infection. TCRdb recomputed calls from the reads with MiXCR, one row per CDR3 protein. The sample lists hundreds of thousands of distinct CDR3 sequences; 6% to 8% were seen once. Input material: PBMCs. Source of these receptors: a human donor in good health (CMV status not recorded). Some clones in this sample may be carry-over from other donors' samples.

This clonotype was counted ten times or more. The V call is TRBV6-2 or TRBV6-3, the J call TRBJ2-7; D may be TRBD1 (6 bases). This CDR3 contains 15 residues. V was pared by 0 bases and J by 12 bases, with 21 bases between. CDR1 MNHEY and CDR2 SVGEGT come from the germline V gene. The CDR3: CASSYSQQGFSSPYF. For the CDR3, the DNA is TGTGCCAGCAGTTACTCGCAACAGGGCTTCAGTTCTCCGTACTTC.

This clonotype was seen ten or more times. V usage is TRBV5-1 and J usage is TRBJ2-7, with 9 bases that match TRBD1. From germline, CDR1 is SGHRS and CDR2 YFSETQ. Losses at the gene ends were 4 bases for V and 3 bases for J; bases not matched to a gene: 8. The CDR3 has 15 amino acids. In DNA form, the CDR3 reads TGCGCCAGCAGCGGCAGGACAGGGGTCTTCTACGAGCAGTACTTC. Translated: CASSGRTGVFYEQYF.

This clonotype turned up a few times. The rearrangement links TRBV27 to TRBJ1-6; D remains ambiguous. From germline, CDR1 is MNHEY and CDR2 SMNVEV (reference sequence). Trimming stripped 3 bases from V and 7 bases from J, with 10 bases between. The CDR3 loop spans 14 amino acids. This chain's CDR3 is CASSFQARNSPLHF. CDR3 nucleotides: TGTGCCAGCAGTTTTCAAGCTCGGAATTCACCCCTCCACTTT.

This clonotype was detected many times. This chain connects TRBV7-2 to TRBJ1-2, with TRBD1 identical over 7 bases. Looked up from germline, CDR1 is SGHTA and CDR2 is FQGNSA. The V gene end was trimmed by 5 bases and the J gene end by 8 bases; junction bases not matched to a gene: 8. This CDR3 contains 13 residues. The CDR3 DNA is TGTGCCAGCAGCCTACTACAGGGGAGAGGCTACACCTTC. This codes for CASSLLQGRGYTF.

This clonotype was counted at least ten times. The genes are TRBV20-1 and TRBJ2-7; 11 bases line up with TRBD2. There are 14 residues in the CDR3. With V trimmed by 4 bases and J by 3 bases, 5 bases remained unmatched. CDR1 is DFQATT, CDR2 SNEGSKA, per germline (reference sequence). CDR3 nucleotide sequence: TGCAGTGCTAATAGCGGGGGGGCCTTCTACGAGCAGTACTTC. Amino acids: CSANSGGAFYEQYF.

In its sample, this clonotype was seen a few times. The rearrangement uses TRBV25-1 and TRBJ2-4; 7 bases align to TRBD2. The trim removed 3 bases at V and 3 bases at J, leaving 14 bases unmatched. The germline CDR1 and CDR2 sequences are MGHDK and SYGVNS. The CDR3 spans 18 residues. CDR3 protein: CASSERGMGDWGKNIQYF. The CDR3 coding sequence is TGTGCCAGCAGTGAGCGGGGGATGGGAGACTGGGGCAAAAACATTCAGTACTTC.